Listed below are T cell receptor beta chains from one sample, sequenced in a study of T cells in localized non-small cell lung cancer. Data came from immunoSEQ multiplex PCR; TCRdb stores just in-frame clones and leaves some out. In the table there are tens of thousands of clones, over 85% of which are singletons. Sequences were derived from peripheral blood, sampled before any cancer treatment. The receptors stem from a man between 40 and 70 years old with stage I squamous cell lung carcinoma. Each CDR3 is given with its conserved first and last residue. The D gene is left open where the match is weak. Rows may omit the clone size; those that give it use once, few, many or a size class.

cdr3_nt	cdr3_aa	d_call	clone_size	v_call	j_call
TGTGCCAGCAGCCCCTCTTTGACTACAGATACGCAGTATTTT	CASSPSLTTDTQYF	-	-	TRBV7-2	TRBJ2-3
TGTGCCAGCAGAAGAGACAGGGCGAACACTGAAGCTTTCTTT	CASRRDRANTEAFF	TRBD1	-	TRBV6-7	TRBJ1-1
TGTGCCAGCTCCTTCAGGGAGATGAACACTGAAGCTTTCTTT	CASSFREMNTEAFF	-	-	TRBV7-9	TRBJ1-1
TGTGCCAGCAGCACAGGGTACTATGGCTACACCTTC	CASSTGYYGYTF	-	-	TRBV28	TRBJ1-2
TGTGCCAGCAGGGGGTCCGGGACAGATACGCAGTATTTT	CASRGSGTDTQYF	-	-	TRBV7-2	TRBJ2-3
TGTGCCAGCAGCACCGGACTAGCGGTCTTTTCCTACGAGCAGTACTTC	CASSTGLAVFSYEQYF	TRBD2	-	TRBV7-2	TRBJ2-7
TGTGCCAGCAGCCCAGACGGGACTAGCAGATACAATGAGCAGTTCTTC	CASSPDGTSRYNEQFF	TRBD2	-	TRBV7-2	TRBJ2-1
TGTGCCAGTAGTATGCAGGGATACAATCAGCCCCAGCATTTT	CASSMQGYNQPQHF	-	once	TRBV19	TRBJ1-5
TGTGCCAGCAGCTTAAATGGACATACTGGAAACACCATATATTTT	CASSLNGHTGNTIYF	-	-	TRBV7-2	TRBJ1-3
TGTGCCAGCAGCCCCCCGGGACTAACGACAGATACGCAGTATTTT	CASSPPGLTTDTQYF	TRBD2	-	TRBV7-3	TRBJ2-3
TGTGCCAGTAGTATCGGGGCCTCTAACTATGGCTACACCTTC	CASSIGASNYGYTF	-	-	TRBV19	TRBJ1-2
TGTGCCAGCAGCGGGGCGGGAGGGCCCTCCGGGGAGCTGTTTTTT	CASSGAGGPSGELFF	TRBD2	-	TRBV11-2	TRBJ2-2
TGTGCCAGTAGCTCGACTGGGCAGGGATGGGACAGCGGCTCTGGAAACACCATATATTTT	CASSSTGQGWDSGSGNTIYF	TRBD1	-	TRBV19	TRBJ1-3
TGTGCCTGGTGTCCTGTGACTACTACCAATGAGCAGTTCTTC	CAWCPVTTTNEQFF	-	-	TRBV30	TRBJ2-1
TGTGCCAGCAGTGACTACTCGAACACCGGGGAGCTGTTTTTT	CASSDYSNTGELFF	-	-	TRBV25-1	TRBJ2-2
TGTGCCAGCAGCCCGACAGGGGGCCGGGAGCAGTACTTC	CASSPTGGREQYF	TRBD1	-	TRBV7-3	TRBJ2-7
TGTGCCAGCCGGAAGGTACCGACAGATACGCAGTATTTT	CASRKVPTDTQYF	-	-	TRBV7-3	TRBJ2-3
TGTGCCAGCAGCTCCCGTATGGGGGAAGTAGAGACCCAGTACTTC	CASSSRMGEVETQYF	-	-	TRBV11-3	TRBJ2-5
TGTGCCAGCAGGCCCAGGGGATTGGAACAGCCCCAGCATTTT	CASRPRGLEQPQHF	-	-	TRBV6-5	TRBJ1-5
TGTGCCAGCAGTTCTCTTTCTAGCGGGAGCTCCTACAATGAGCAGTTCTTC	CASSSLSSGSSYNEQFF	TRBD2	once	TRBV27	TRBJ2-1
TGTGCCAGCAGCCCTGGGGCCGCACTTGGAAACACCATATATTTT	CASSPGAALGNTIYF	-	-	TRBV11-3	TRBJ1-3
TGTGCCAGCAGCTTGGGAGGGCAGGGGGCGCCGGCCGGGGAGCTGTTTTTT	CASSLGGQGAPAGELFF	TRBD1	-	TRBV5-4	TRBJ2-2
TGTGCCAGCAGCTGGTCACAGGGGCGCTACGAGCAGTACTTC	CASSWSQGRYEQYF	TRBD1	-	TRBV11-2	TRBJ2-7
TGTGCCAGCAGCTTAGACGGGAGGGTTACCGGGGAGCTGTTTTTT	CASSLDGRVTGELFF	TRBD2	-	TRBV7-6	TRBJ2-2
TGTGCCAGCAGTTATGATTGGGGGAACACTGAAGCTTTCTTT	CASSYDWGNTEAFF	-	-	TRBV6-5	TRBJ1-1
TGTGCCAGCCATGGACAGGGGAGCACCGGGGAGCTGTTTTTT	CASHGQGSTGELFF	TRBD1	-	TRBV11-3	TRBJ2-2
TGTGCCAGCAGCGTACAAATAGTCAACCGGGGGTACGCCGGGGAGCTGTTTTTT	CASSVQIVNRGYAGELFF	-	-	TRBV9	TRBJ2-2
TGTGCCAGCAGTTTTCAGGAACAGCCCCAGCATTTT	CASSFQEQPQHF	-	-	TRBV28	TRBJ1-5
TGTGCCAGCTTCTTACCCTCGGGACGAAACTACAATGAGCAGTTCTTC	CASFLPSGRNYNEQFF	-	once	TRBV18	TRBJ2-1
TGTGCCACCAGCCGACTGGACGAGCAGTACTTC	CATSRLDEQYF	-	-	TRBV15	TRBJ2-7
TGTGCCAGGTCACAGGGGGCTTCCTACAATGAGCAGTTCTTC	CARSQGASYNEQFF	-	-	TRBV7-5	TRBJ2-1
TGTGCCAGCAGCGCGCGGACAGGCCCCCAGACCCAGTACTTC	CASSARTGPQTQYF	TRBD1	-	TRBV11-3	TRBJ2-5
TGTGCCAGCAGAGACCAGGGGGAGGATAGGGCCTACGAGCAGTACTTC	CASRDQGEDRAYEQYF	-	-	TRBV28	TRBJ2-7
TGTGCCAGCAGCCCCCGTCAGGCGGGGGCGCATAATGAGCAGTTCTTC	CASSPRQAGAHNEQFF	-	-	TRBV7-8	TRBJ2-1
TGCGCCAGCAGCTTGGGGCCTAATTCACCCCTCCACTTT	CASSLGPNSPLHF	-	-	TRBV5-1	TRBJ1-6
TGTGCCAGCAACCCTAGCGGGAGGTACAATGAGCAGTTCTTC	CASNPSGRYNEQFF	TRBD2	-	TRBV27	TRBJ2-1
TGTGCCAGCAGTCGAAGGGAGGGCACTGAAGCTTTCTTT	CASSRREGTEAFF	-	-	TRBV2	TRBJ1-1
TGTGCCAGCTCACCCCCTTCGCAGAGGACTAGCATGGAGACCCAGTACTTC	CASSPPSQRTSMETQYF	TRBD2	once	TRBV18	TRBJ2-5
TGTGCCTGGCGGGACGGAGAATATAGCAATCAGCCCCAGCATTTT	CAWRDGEYSNQPQHF	-	-	TRBV30	TRBJ1-5
TGTGCCAGCAAGGGGTTGTTAGATTACAATGAGCAGTTCTTC	CASKGLLDYNEQFF	-	-	TRBV6-4	TRBJ2-1
TGTGCCAGCGACCCCCGGGGTGTAGGCACAGATACGCAGTATTTT	CASDPRGVGTDTQYF	-	-	TRBV7-9	TRBJ2-3
TGTGCCAGCAGCCTTCGGGGCGCGGGGGACACCGGGGAGCTGTTTTTT	CASSLRGAGDTGELFF	TRBD2	-	TRBV11-2	TRBJ2-2
TGCAGCGCCAGGAACAGGGGCTCCTACGAGCAGTACTTC	CSARNRGSYEQYF	TRBD1	-	TRBV29-1	TRBJ2-7
TGTGCCACCAGCTCCCCGGGGGGAGGGGAGACCCAGTACTTC	CATSSPGGGETQYF	TRBD2	-	TRBV15	TRBJ2-5
TGTGCCAGCAGCTTTAGGGACAGGAGCTACGAGCAGTACTTC	CASSFRDRSYEQYF	-	-	TRBV12-1	TRBJ2-7
TGTGCCAGCAGCGGGACTAGCGGGGCCCTCTACGAGCAGTACTTC	CASSGTSGALYEQYF	TRBD2	once	TRBV11-2	TRBJ2-7
TGTGCCAGCAGCTTAATAGTGGCGGGAGAAGAGGTTAGAACAGATACGCAGTATTTT	CASSLIVAGEEVRTDTQYF	TRBD2	-	TRBV13	TRBJ2-3
TGTGCCAGCAGCTCGGACTCGACAGGCACAGATACGCAGTATTTT	CASSSDSTGTDTQYF	-	once	TRBV5-6	TRBJ2-3
TGTGCCAGCAGCCCCGGGACTAGGCAGTACTTC	CASSPGTRQYF	TRBD2	-	TRBV27	TRBJ2-7
TGTGCCAGCAGTTCCCTCGGACTCGAGGCTAATGAAAAACTGTTTTTT	CASSSLGLEANEKLFF	-	-	TRBV28	TRBJ1-4